The 20 T cell receptor beta chains reported below all come from one sample, sequenced in a study of blood T cell repertoires in COVID-19. Sequenced by immunoSEQ multiplex PCR; TCRdb stores in-frame clones only, minus some. Among some 180,000 clones listed, around nine tenths were seen once. Input material: peripheral blood. The receptor source for this set is a woman aged 80 or over with COVID-19, enrolled during active disease.

The chain carries TRBV5-6 and TRBJ1-5; D unclear. Trimming took 1 base from V and 5 from J, leaving 10 bases between them. The length of the CDR3 is 14 residues. Germline assignment: CDR1 SGHDT and CDR2 YYEEEE. CDR3 DNA sequence: TGTGCCAGCAGCTTGTTACGGGGAGATCAGCCCCAGCATTTT. Amino acids: CASSLLRGDQPQHF.

This sequence joins TRBV28 and TRBJ2-3; possible D gene TRBD2, 5 bases. V was cut by 6 bases and J by 6 bases, with 10 bases left in between. Germline V gives CDR1 MDHEN, CDR2 SYDVKM. This CDR3 contains 12 residues. CDR3 bases: TGTGCCAGCAGCCGAGGGTGGGATACGCAGTATTTT. This codes for CASSRGWDTQYF.

The rearrangement links TRBV5-4 to TRBJ1-4, with TRBD1 matching over 9 bases. There are 16 residues in the CDR3. V lost 4 bases and J lost 5; bases outside the gene matches: 9. The germline V gene has CDR1 SGHNT and CDR2 YYREEE (reference sequence). CDR3 sequence (DNA): TGTGCCAGCAGCCTCCCGGTTGGACAGGGGAATGAAAAACTGTTTTTT. It specifies CASSLPVGQGNEKLFF.

This sequence joins TRBV27 and TRBJ2-2, with 8 positions matching TRBD2. This CDR3 has 15 amino acids. Germline V CDR1 and CDR2: MNHEY, SMNVEV (reference sequence). J gave up 3 bases and V 6 bases, and 6 bases lay outside the gene matches. As DNA, the CDR3 is TGTGCCAGCAGACGGGAGGGCCTCGACACCGGGGAGCTGTTTTTT. It specifies CASRREGLDTGELFF.

The chain carries TRBV19 and TRBJ1-2, with D perhaps TRBD1 (5 bases). Per the germline V gene, CDR1 is LNHDA and CDR2 is SQIVND (reference sequence). There are 12 residues in the CDR3. Trimming cost V 8 bases and J 7 bases, with 14 bases left between them. The CDR3: CASHTAGIGYTF. CDR3 DNA sequence: TGTGCCAGTCACACTGCAGGGATTGGCTACACCTTC.

The rearrangement uses TRBV18 and TRBJ2-3, with TRBD2 matching 11 bases. With 1 base clipped from V and 0 bases from J, the junction kept 0 bases outside the gene matches. The CDR3 totals 16 residues. Germline V gives CDR1 KGHSH, CDR2 LQKENI. This chain's CDR3 is CASSPLAGGSTDTQYF. CDR3 in DNA: TGTGCCAGCTCACCACTAGCGGGAGGGAGCACAGATACGCAGTATTTT.

Details on this clone: One end of the junction varies from germline; a read error may be responsible. J is TRBJ1-3 and V is TRBV27; a possible D gene is TRBD1 (5 bases). The CDR3 extends over 17 amino acids. Germline lookup yields CDR1 MNHEY and CDR2 SMNVEV (reference sequence). CDR3 in amino acids: CASSLSYSGLSGTTIYF. The CDR3 nucleotides are TGTGCCAGCAGTTTATCCTATTCAGGGCTCTCTGGAACCACCATATATTTT.

The chain links TRBV14 to TRBJ2-5; D uncertain. Germline-derived CDR1 and CDR2 are SGHDN and FVKESK. This CDR3 comprises 15 residues. V lost 0 bases and J lost 4, with 12 bases in between. Here the CDR3 reads CASSQDRGPVETQYF. CDR3 in DNA: TGTGCCAGCAGCCAAGATAGAGGCCCAGTAGAGACCCAGTACTTC.

V and J are TRBV3-1 (or the pseudogene TRBV3-2) and TRBJ2-1, with TRBD2 matching 12 bases. The length of the CDR3 is 19 residues. Germline CDR1 and CDR2: LGHDT and YNNKEL (reference sequence). The junction had 13 bases not matched to a gene; V was cut back by 0 bases and J by 7 bases. This CDR3 reads CASSQDVGRLAGARNEQFF. CDR3 DNA: TGTGCCAGCAGCCAAGATGTGGGTCGACTAGCGGGAGCTAGGAATGAGCAGTTCTTC.

The V and J genes are TRBV6-5 and TRBJ2-1, with D unclear. This CDR3 is built from 15 residues. Trimming cost V 2 bases and J 6 bases, with 14 bases left between them. Germline CDR1 is MNHEY and CDR2 is SVGAGI. The CDR3 spells CASSYQAPPPNEQFF. Written as DNA, the CDR3 is TGTGCCAGCAGTTACCAGGCCCCGCCCCCCAATGAGCAGTTCTTC.

The table lists this clone with a few counts. In the same sample, other DNA sequences code for this CDR3. The chain has TRBV20-1 and TRBJ1-1, with 8 bases identical to TRBD1. Germline CDR1 DFQATT, CDR2 SNEGSKA (reference sequence). The CDR3 covers 13 residues. With V trimmed by 3 bases and J by 1 base, 1 base remained unmatched. The CDR3 sequence is CSASTGGNTEAFF. As DNA, the CDR3 is TGCAGTGCTAGTACAGGGGGGAACACTGAAGCTTTCTTT.

J is TRBJ1-1 and V is TRBV12-3 or TRBV12-4, with a tentative D call TRBD1 (5 bases). The CDR3 consists of 12 residues. V was pared by 8 bases and J by 7 bases, with 14 bases between. The CDR3 here is CASSTGFLEAFF. DNA of the CDR3: TGTGCCAGCTCAACAGGTTTCCTTGAAGCTTTCTTT.

The chain carries TRBV28 and TRBJ2-2, with D unclear. Germline-derived CDR1 and CDR2 are MDHEN and SYDVKM. This CDR3 is 12 amino acids long. Deletions cut 6 bases from V and 6 bases from J, with 8 bases between. The CDR3 bases are TGTGCCAGCAGACTTGGTGCCGGGGAGCTGTTTTTT. This gives the protein CASRLGAGELFF. The whole variable domain, filled in from reference TRBV28 and TRBJ2-2, reads DVKVTQSSRYLVKRTGEKVFLECVQDMDHENMFWYRQDPGLGLRLIYFSYDVKMKEKGDIPEGYSVSREKKERFSLILESASTNQTSMYLCASRLGAGELFFGEGSRLTVL.

V gene TRBV4-2 combines with J gene TRBJ2-3; 7 nucleotides agree with TRBD2. CDR1 LGHNA and CDR2 YNFKEQ come from the germline V gene. The CDR3 has 16 residues. The J segment lost 0 bases and the V segment lost 5 bases, leaving 8 bases of the junction unmatched. CDR3 DNA sequence: TGTGCCAGCAGCTATCTAGCGGAATTAAGCACAGATACGCAGTATTTT. Protein product: CASSYLAELSTDTQYF.

This chain joins TRBV3-1 (or the pseudogene TRBV3-2) and TRBJ2-7, with 8 bases aligning to TRBD2. This CDR3 is built from 14 residues. The V gene's germline CDR1 is LGHDT and CDR2 YNNKEL (reference sequence). V was clipped by 3 bases and J by 5 bases; unmatched bases: 6. The CDR3 DNA is TGTGCCAGCAGCCAGGGGATAGCGGGACACGAGCAGTACTTC. This gives the protein CASSQGIAGHEQYF.

CDR3 nucleotide sequence: TGTGCCAGTAGTCTCACAGGGGGCCGGCAGCCCCAGCATTTT. Amino acid sequence: CASSLTGGRQPQHF. The chain combines TRBV19 with TRBJ1-5; 9 nucleotides agree with TRBD1. This CDR3 contains 14 residues. The germline gives CDR1 LNHDA, CDR2 SQIVND (reference sequence). The V segment lost 5 bases and the J segment 7 bases; nucleotides outside the gene matches: 6. Based on the CDR3 plus reference TRBV19 and TRBJ1-5, the full variable domain is DGGITQSPKYLFRKEGQNVTLSCEQNLNHDAMYWYRQDPGQGLRLIYYSQIVNDFQKGDIAEGYSVSREKKESFPLTVTSAQKNPTAFYLCASSLTGGRQPQHFGDGTRLSIL.

The genes are TRBV12-3 or TRBV12-4 and TRBJ2-1, with D possibly matching TRBD2 (6 bases). This CDR3 has 12 amino acids. V lost 8 bases and J lost 6, with 11 bases in between. Here the CDR3 DNA reads TGTGCCAGCCGCGGGGAATTCAATGAGCAGTTCTTC. It is translated as CASRGEFNEQFF.

CDR3 residues: CASSPLLNTGELFF. In DNA form, the CDR3 reads TGTGCCAGCAGTCCTTTGTTGAACACCGGGGAGCTGTTTTTT. The J gene is TRBJ2-2, the V gene TRBV9; D unclear. Trimming cost V 5 bases and J 1 base, with 9 bases left between them. The CDR3 sequence is 14 residues long. CDR1 is SGDLS and CDR2 is YYNGEE in the germline V gene.

CDR3 residues: CSAGLAGAHGEQFF. CDR3 nucleotide sequence: TGCAGCGCCGGACTAGCGGGAGCGCATGGTGAGCAGTTCTTC. This chain uses TRBV29-1 with TRBJ2-1; 13 positions agree with TRBD2. The CDR3 is 14 residues long. V dropped 7 bases and J dropped 9; count of bases not matched to a gene: 9. In germline, CDR1 is SQVTM, CDR2 ANQGSEA.

The gene calls are TRBV6-2 or TRBV6-3 and TRBJ1-2, with a possible D match to TRBD1 (5 bases). The CDR3 contains 12 residues. Germline loops: CDR1 MNHEY, CDR2 SVGEGT. V gave up 2 bases and J gave up 8 bases, with 9 bases separating them. CDR3 in amino acids: CASSYPQEGYTF. The CDR3 region has the DNA TGTGCCAGCAGTTACCCACAGGAGGGCTACACCTTC.